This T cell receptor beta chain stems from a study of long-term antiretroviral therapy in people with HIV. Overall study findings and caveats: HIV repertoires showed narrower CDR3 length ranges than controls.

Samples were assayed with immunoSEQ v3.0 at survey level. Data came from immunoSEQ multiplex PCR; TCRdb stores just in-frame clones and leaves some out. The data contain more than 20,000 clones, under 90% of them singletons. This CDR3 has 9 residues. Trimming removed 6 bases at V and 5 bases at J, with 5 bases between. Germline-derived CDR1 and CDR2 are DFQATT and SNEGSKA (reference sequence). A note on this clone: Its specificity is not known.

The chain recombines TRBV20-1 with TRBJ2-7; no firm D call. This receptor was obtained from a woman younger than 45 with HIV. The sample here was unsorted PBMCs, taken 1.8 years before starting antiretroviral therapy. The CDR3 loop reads CSAKNEQYV. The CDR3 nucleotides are TGCAGTGCAAAGAACGAGCAGTACGTC.